The 5 T cell receptor beta chains below come from one sample, sequenced in a study of control samples from healthy donors and cancer patients. Some clones are missing from TCRdb's copy, which holds only in-frame ones; the method was immunoSEQ multiplex PCR. The sample includes under 150,000 clones, about 94% of them seen just once. Sequencing was carried out using blood. These receptors came from a young man in good health.

The chain employs TRBV7-9 and TRBJ2-3, with D unclear. Germline V gene lookup returns CDR1 SEHNR and CDR2 FQNEAQ (reference sequence). This CDR3 spans 16 amino acids. Trimming removed 3 bases at V and 2 bases at J, with 15 bases between. CDR3: CASSFRDTELTDTQYF. The DNA for the CDR3 is TGTGCCAGCAGCTTCCGTGACACCGAGCTCACAGATACGCAGTATTTT.

The chain joins TRBV7-2 to TRBJ2-2; perhaps TRBD2 as D (6 bases). Trimming removed 2 bases at V and 6 bases at J, with 19 bases between. CDR3 length: 17 amino acids. CDR1 and CDR2 from the germline V gene are SGHTA and FQGNSA. The CDR3 sequence is CASSLNPGVWGAGELFF. For the CDR3, the DNA is TGTGCCAGCAGCTTAAACCCGGGGGTCTGGGGAGCCGGGGAGCTGTTTTTT.

This clone has only one observation. This chain joins TRBV5-1 and TRBJ2-5; either TRBD1 or TRBD2 may fit D (6 bases each). Germline CDR1 is SGHRS and CDR2 is YFSETQ. The germline V and J ends were trimmed by 2 bases and 1 base, with 9 bases remaining between them. This CDR3 has 14 amino acids. CDR3 in DNA: TGCGCCAGCAGCTTCACGGGGGCCCAAGAGACCCAGTACTTC. Translating gives CASSFTGAQETQYF.

The rearrangement joins TRBV27 to TRBJ2-1; D call uncertain. This CDR3 has 13 residues. Trimming cost V 4 bases and J 4 bases, with 8 bases left between them. CDR1 and CDR2 (germline): MNHEY, SMNVEV (reference sequence). The CDR3 reads CASSSTGYNEQFF. The DNA of the CDR3 is TGTGCCAGCAGTTCCACGGGTTACAATGAGCAGTTCTTC.

This clone was seen only once. Other nucleotide sequences in the sample specify the same CDR3. The V and J genes are TRBV14 and TRBJ2-1; D is unresolved. This CDR3 spans 14 amino acids. V was cut by 0 bases and J by 7 bases, with 10 bases left in between. The germline V gene encodes CDR1 SGHDN and CDR2 FVKESK. The CDR3 region has the DNA TGTGCCAGCAGCCAAGATCGGGCTGTTAATGAGCAGTTCTTC. Translating gives CASSQDRAVNEQFF.